The clone carrying this TCR beta chain occurred once. Its antigen is not identified. TCRdb keeps only in-frame clones here, not all; method: immunoSEQ multiplex PCR. The sample shows around 120,000 clones, approximately 90% of them seen only once. CDR3 length: 15 residues. Germline lookup yields CDR1 SGHNT and CDR2 YYREEE (reference sequence). Losses at the gene ends were 2 bases for V and 4 bases for J; bases not matched to a gene: 7. These data belong to a study of cytomegalovirus exposure and HLA in healthy donors. Study outcomes and limitations: Three chains linked to CMV were shown in vitro to be specific for CMV antigens. The study found most TCR sequences rare, yet found some public TCRs in many donors. Cytomegalovirus association was assigned to more than 150 TCR beta chains.

This sequence was found in a man between 18 and 35 years old in good health and CMV-seropositive. The specimen was PBMCs. V is TRBV5-4 and J is TRBJ2-5; 8 nucleotides line up with TRBD2. DNA for the CDR3: TGTGCCAGCAGCTTAGGGCGGGGGGAACGAGAGACCCAGTACTTC. Its translation: CASSLGRGERETQYF.